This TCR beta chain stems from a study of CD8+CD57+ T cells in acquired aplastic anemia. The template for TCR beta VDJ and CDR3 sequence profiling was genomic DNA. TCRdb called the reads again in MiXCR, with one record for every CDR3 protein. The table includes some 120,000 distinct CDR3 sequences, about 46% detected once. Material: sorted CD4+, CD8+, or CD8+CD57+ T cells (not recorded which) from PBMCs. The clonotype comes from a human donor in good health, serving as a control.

The CDR3 loop reads CASSQESMGQGRDGYTF. CDR3 nucleotide sequence: TGCGCCAGCAGCCAAGAGAGTATGGGACAGGGGAGAGATGGCTACACCTTC. The chain recombines TRBV4-1 with TRBJ1-2, with 10 bases aligning to TRBD1. With 0 bases clipped from V and 6 bases from J, the junction kept 10 bases outside the gene matches. There are 17 residues in the CDR3. In germline, CDR1 is MGHRA, CDR2 YSYEKL.